The clone carrying this TCR beta chain came up a few times. This CDR3 comprises 16 residues. From germline, CDR1 is SGHVS and CDR2 FQNEAQ. V lost 5 bases, J lost 7 bases, and 21 bases lay in between. TCRdb reprocessed the RT-PCR reads via MiXCR and lists one record per CDR3 protein. The sample has more than 550,000 distinct CDR3 sequences; 14% are singletons. The TCR comes from a female donor in good health, serving as a healthy control. The chain employs TRBV7-8 and TRBJ1-5, with D possibly TRBD1 on 5 matching bases. Sequenced: memory CD4+ T cells from blood. The CDR3 DNA reads as TGTGCCAGCAGCCCGCGACAAGACAGAAGTATACAGCCCCAGCATTTT. Translation gives CASSPRQDRSIQPQHF.